The entry below describes one TCR beta chain. Profiled with immunoSEQ multiplex PCR; TCRdb holds only in-frame clones, not every one. The table shows roughly 40,000 clones, with 81% occurring only once. This sample is drawn from a study of T cells in localized non-small cell lung cancer. Germline lookup yields CDR1 SNHLY and CDR2 FYNNEI. V lost 2 bases, J lost 10 bases, and 21 bases lay in between. The CDR3 covers 16 residues. The sequence derives from a male donor aged 60 or over with stage II lung adenocarcinoma. The sample here was peripheral blood mononuclear cells, taken before any cancer treatment. V usage is TRBV2 and J usage is TRBJ2-1, with D perhaps matching TRBD2 (7 bases). CDR3: CASSEYPPSGGGEQFF. The CDR3 DNA sequence: TGTGCCAGCAGTGAATACCCGCCTAGCGGAGGGGGGGAGCAGTTCTTC.